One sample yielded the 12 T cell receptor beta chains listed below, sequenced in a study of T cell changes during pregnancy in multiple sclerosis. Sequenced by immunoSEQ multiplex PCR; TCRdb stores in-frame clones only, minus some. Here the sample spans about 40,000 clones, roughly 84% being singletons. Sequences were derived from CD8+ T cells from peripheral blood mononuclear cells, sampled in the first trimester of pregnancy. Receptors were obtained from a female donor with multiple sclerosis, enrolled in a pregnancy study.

The CDR3, as DNA: TGTGCCATCGGTGGACAGTCGAACACCGGGGAGCTGTTTTTT. Protein sequence: CAIGGQSNTGELFF. J is TRBJ2-2 and V is TRBV10-3; maybe TRBD1 (6 bases). This CDR3 spans 14 amino acids. The V gene lost 8 bases and the J gene lost 0 bases, with 10 bases spanning the gap. Germline-derived CDR1 and CDR2 are ENHRY and SYGVKD.

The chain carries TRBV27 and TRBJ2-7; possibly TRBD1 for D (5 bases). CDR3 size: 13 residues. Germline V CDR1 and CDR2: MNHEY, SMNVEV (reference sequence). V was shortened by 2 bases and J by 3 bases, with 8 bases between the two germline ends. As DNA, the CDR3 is TGTGCCAGCAGTTTAGGGGCCTTCTACGAGCAGTACTTC. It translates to CASSLGAFYEQYF.

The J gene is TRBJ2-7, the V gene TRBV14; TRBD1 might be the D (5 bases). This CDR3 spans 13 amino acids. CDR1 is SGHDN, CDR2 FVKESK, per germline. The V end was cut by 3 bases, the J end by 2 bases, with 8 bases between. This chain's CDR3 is CASSHGRAYEQYF. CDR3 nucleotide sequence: TGTGCCAGCAGCCACGGCAGGGCCTACGAGCAGTACTTC.

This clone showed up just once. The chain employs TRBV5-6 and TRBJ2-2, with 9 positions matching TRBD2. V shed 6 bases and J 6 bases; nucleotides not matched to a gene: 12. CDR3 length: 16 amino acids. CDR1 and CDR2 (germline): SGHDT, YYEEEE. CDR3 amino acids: CASISPGGGAPGELFF. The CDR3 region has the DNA TGTGCCAGCATTTCGCCGGGCGGGGGGGCCCCCGGGGAGCTGTTTTTT.

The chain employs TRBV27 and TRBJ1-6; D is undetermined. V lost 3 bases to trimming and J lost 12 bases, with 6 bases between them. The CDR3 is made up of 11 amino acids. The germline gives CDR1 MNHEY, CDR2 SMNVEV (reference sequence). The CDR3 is CASSFREPLHF. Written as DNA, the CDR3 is TGTGCCAGCAGTTTCCGGGAACCCCTCCACTTT.

For the CDR3, the DNA is TGTGCAAGTCGCTCTTGGACAGGTTTCGACAATGAGCAGTTCTTC. Protein sequence: CASRSWTGFDNEQFF. The V call is TRBV12-2, the J call TRBJ2-1; TRBD1, the table's D call, was not compared with the DNA. TRBV12-2 is listed as a pseudogene. The CDR3 is made up of 15 amino acids.

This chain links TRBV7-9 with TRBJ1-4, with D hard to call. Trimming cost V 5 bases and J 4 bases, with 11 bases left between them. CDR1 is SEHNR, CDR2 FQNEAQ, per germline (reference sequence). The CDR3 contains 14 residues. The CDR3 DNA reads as TGTGCCAGCAGCCCTTCGGGGATTAATGAAAAACTGTTTTTT. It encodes CASSPSGINEKLFF.

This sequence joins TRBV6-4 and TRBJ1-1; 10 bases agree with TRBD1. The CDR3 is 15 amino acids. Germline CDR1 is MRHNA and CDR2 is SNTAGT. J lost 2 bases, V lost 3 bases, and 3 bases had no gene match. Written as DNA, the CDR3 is TGTGCCAGCAGTGAGACAGGGGGCGGTAACACTGAAGCTTTCTTT. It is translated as CASSETGGGNTEAFF.

The CDR3 protein is CASSSLDAGTTDTQYF. The DNA of the CDR3 is TGTGCCAGCAGCTCTCTTGACGCAGGAACCACAGATACGCAGTATTTT. V and J are TRBV6-6 and TRBJ2-3; D gene ambiguous. Germline loops: CDR1 MNHNY, CDR2 SVGAGI (reference sequence). Trimming took 6 bases from V and 2 from J, leaving 18 bases between them. The CDR3 totals 16 residues.

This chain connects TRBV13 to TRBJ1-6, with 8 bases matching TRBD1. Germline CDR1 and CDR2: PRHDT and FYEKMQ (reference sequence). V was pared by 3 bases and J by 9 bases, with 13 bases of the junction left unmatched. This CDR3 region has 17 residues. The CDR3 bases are TGTGCCAGCAGCTTCGCCCACCGGACAGGGCGGTTTTCACCCCTCCACTTT. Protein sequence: CASSFAHRTGRFSPLHF.

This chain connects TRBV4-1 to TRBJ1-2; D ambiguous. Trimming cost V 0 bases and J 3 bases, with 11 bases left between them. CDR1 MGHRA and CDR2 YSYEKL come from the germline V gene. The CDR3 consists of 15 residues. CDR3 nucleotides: TGCGCCAGCAGCCAAGATATGGGCTCCCACTATGGCTACACCTTC. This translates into CASSQDMGSHYGYTF.

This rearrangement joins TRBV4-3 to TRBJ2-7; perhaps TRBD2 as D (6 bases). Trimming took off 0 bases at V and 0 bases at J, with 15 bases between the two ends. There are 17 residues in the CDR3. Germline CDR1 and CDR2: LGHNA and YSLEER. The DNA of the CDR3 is TGCGCCAGCAGCCAAGACCCGGGGGACGGTAGCTCCTACGAGCAGTACTTC. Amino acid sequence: CASSQDPGDGSSYEQYF.